This is a list of T cell receptor beta chains from one sample in a study of blood T cells in healthy people across ages. TCRdb fed the 5' RACE reads into MiXCR, producing one record per CDR3 protein. This table has hundreds of thousands of distinct CDR3 sequences, approximately 25% appearing once. This sample also belongs to another study, concerning T cells of mothers and their children.

Input material: blood. These receptors all come from a boy younger than 18 in good health. Both conserved end residues are part of each CDR3. The D gene is left open where the match is weak. Size tells how often a clone was seen (once, few, many) or the class of an expanded clone, and some rows leave it out.

j_call d_call v_call clone_size cdr3_nt cdr3_aa
TRBJ2-7 . TRBV5-6 . TGTGCCAGCAAGTTGGTGACCTACGAGCAGTACTTC CASKLVTYEQYF
TRBJ2-5 TRBD1 TRBV20-1 . TGCAGTGCTATACAGGGGGCAGAGACCCAGTACTTC CSAIQGAETQYF
TRBJ2-7 . TRBV12-3/TRBV12-4 few TGTGCCAGCAGTTTAGCCGGGACCCCCTACGAGCAGTACTTC CASSLAGTPYEQYF
TRBJ1-2 . TRBV29-1 many TGCAGCGTTGATATGGGGGGGCCTAACTATGGCTACACCTTC CSVDMGGPNYGYTF
TRBJ2-1 . TRBV9 many TGTGCCAGCAGCGTAGGTGGTGAGCAGTTCTTC CASSVGGEQFF
TRBJ2-1 TRBD2 TRBV3-1 few TGTGCCAGCAGCCAAGAGTGGCTAGCGGGAGACCACAATGAGCAGTTCTTC CASSQEWLAGDHNEQFF
TRBJ2-1 TRBD2 TRBV20-1 . TGCAGTGCAGGGCGAAGGACTAGCGGGAGTAATGAGCAGTTCTTC CSAGRRTSGSNEQFF
TRBJ1-1 . TRBV5-1 few TGCGCCAGCAGCTTATTACAGGGCACTGAAGCTTTCTTT CASSLLQGTEAFF
TRBJ2-4 . TRBV12-3/TRBV12-4 few TGTGCCAGCAGTTTTGAGCAGCTAGCCAAAAACATTCAGTACTTC CASSFEQLAKNIQYF
TRBJ1-1 . TRBV6-5 . TGTGCCAGCAGCCTGGTGGATGGAAACACTGAAGCTTTCTTT CASSLVDGNTEAFF
TRBJ2-7 . TRBV20-1 . TGCAGTGCTAGAGGAACGGACAAGGCCTACGAGCAGTACTTC CSARGTDKAYEQYF
TRBJ2-1 . TRBV24-1 . TGTGCCACCAGTGACCGACCCGGGACCCGAACGCGGGATGAGCAGTTCTTC CATSDRPGTRTRDEQFF
TRBJ2-4 TRBD1 TRBV3-1 few TGTGCCAGCAGCCAAGGAAAACAGGGGGTTGGGAACATTCAGTACTTC CASSQGKQGVGNIQYF
TRBJ2-1 . TRBV20-1 . TGCAGTGCCTTACCGGGACCAAAAATCCAGCAGGGGTACAATGAGCAGTTCTTC CSALPGPKIQQGYNEQFF
TRBJ2-7 . TRBV6-5 . TGTGCCAGCAGTTACTTAGCAGGGGGAGGGTACGAGCAGTACTTC CASSYLAGGGYEQYF
TRBJ2-2 TRBD2 TRBV20-1 few TGCAGTGCTAGAGGGACTAGCGGGAGAAACACCGGGGAGCTGTTTTTT CSARGTSGRNTGELFF
TRBJ2-1 . TRBV4-1 . TGCGCCAGCAGCCAAGTCGGAGGGAGTCCGTTCTTC CASSQVGGSPFF
TRBJ2-5 TRBD1 TRBV14 . TGTGCCAGCAGCCAAGAGTTCAGGGGGCGAGAGACCCAGTACTTC CASSQEFRGRETQYF
TRBJ2-3 TRBD1 TRBV5-5 few TGTGCCAGCAGCGGGGACAGGGGGACTATCAGCACAGATACGCAGTATTTT CASSGDRGTISTDTQYF
TRBJ2-7 . TRBV7-9 few TGTGCCAGCAGTTCTGTCGGCAGGCCCTACGAGCAGTACTTC CASSSVGRPYEQYF
TRBJ2-7 . TRBV4-2 few TGTGCCAGCAGCCAATTATTGGCTATAACGGCTTCCTACGAGCAGTACTTC CASSQLLAITASYEQYF
TRBJ1-1 . TRBV29-1 few TGCAGCGTTGAAGTCTGGCGAACTGAAGCTTTCTTT CSVEVWRTEAFF
TRBJ2-1 . TRBV28 . TGTGCCAGCAGTCCGGACTATGAGCAGTTCTTC CASSPDYEQFF
TRBJ2-5 TRBD1 TRBV6-5 . TGTGCCAGCAGTTACGGCATAACCGGGACAGGCCAAGAGACCCAGTACTTC CASSYGITGTGQETQYF
TRBJ2-5 . TRBV6-5 few TGTGCCAGCAGTTACTCGTCAGGGCGACCAATTACCCACGAGACCCAGTACTTC CASSYSSGRPITHETQYF
TRBJ2-1 TRBD2 TRBV10-3 . TGTGCCATCAGTGAGTCGGGACTAGCGGGAGGGCGAAGCTCCTACAATGAGCAGTTCTTC CAISESGLAGGRSSYNEQFF
TRBJ2-2 . TRBV24-1 few TGTGCCACCAGTGAACACTTCCTATCACCGACAGGGAACACCGGGGAGCTGTTTTTT CATSEHFLSPTGNTGELFF